The text below deals with one T cell receptor beta chain. Its specificity is not known. Assay used: immunoSEQ multiplex PCR; TCRdb lists only in-frame clones, some missing. The repertoire includes 2 million to 2.5 million clones, under 97% of them detected once, and over 0.1% sits in the top ten. The authors divided CD4+ cells into CD45RA+ naive and CD45RA-negative memory subsets. This specimen comes from a study of shared clonotypes between healthy human individuals. The overall study: CD4 naive and CD4 memory each took three plates per donor, while CD8 naive took two and CD8 memory one. Broader study findings: Clonotype sharing across donors was expected to vary with sequencing depth.

Between the trimmed V and J ends, which lost 3 bases and 3 bases, there was a span of 12 bases. The CDR3 is made up of 14 amino acids. Germline assignment: CDR1 MNHEY and CDR2 SMNVEV (reference sequence). This TCR was sampled from a man aged 18 to 35 in good health. The chain has TRBV27 and TRBJ2-7; D perhaps matches TRBD1 (6 bases). Specimen: naive CD4+ T cells sorted from blood. Indicated subset: CD45RA+ positively selected. Here the CDR3 reads CASSFTGSGYEQYF. The DNA for the CDR3 is TGTGCCAGCAGTTTTACAGGGAGCGGCTACGAGCAGTACTTC.